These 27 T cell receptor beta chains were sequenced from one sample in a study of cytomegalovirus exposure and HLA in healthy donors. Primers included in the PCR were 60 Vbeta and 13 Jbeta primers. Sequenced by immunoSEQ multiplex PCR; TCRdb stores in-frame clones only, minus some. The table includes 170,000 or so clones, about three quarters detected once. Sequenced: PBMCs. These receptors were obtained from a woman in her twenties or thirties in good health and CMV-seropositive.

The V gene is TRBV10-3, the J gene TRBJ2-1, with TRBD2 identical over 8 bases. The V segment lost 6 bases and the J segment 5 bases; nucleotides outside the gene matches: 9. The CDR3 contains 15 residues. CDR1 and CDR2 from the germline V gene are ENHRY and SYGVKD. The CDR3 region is CAISPSGRVDNEQFF. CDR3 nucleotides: TGTGCCATCAGCCCCAGCGGGAGAGTGGACAATGAGCAGTTCTTC.

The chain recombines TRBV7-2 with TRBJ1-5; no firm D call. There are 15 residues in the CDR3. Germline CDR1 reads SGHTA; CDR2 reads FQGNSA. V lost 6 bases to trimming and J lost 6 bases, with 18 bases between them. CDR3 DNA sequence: TGTGCCAGCAGGCGGGGTGGGGTGGGAGGTCAGCCCCAGCATTTT. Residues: CASRRGGVGGQPQHF.

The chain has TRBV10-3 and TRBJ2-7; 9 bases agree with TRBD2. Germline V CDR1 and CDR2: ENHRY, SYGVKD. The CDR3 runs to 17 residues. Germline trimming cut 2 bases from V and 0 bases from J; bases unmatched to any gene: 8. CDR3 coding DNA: TGTGCCATCAGTGAGGGGCTAGCGGGATCTAGCTCCTACGAGCAGTACTTC. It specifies CAISEGLAGSSSYEQYF.

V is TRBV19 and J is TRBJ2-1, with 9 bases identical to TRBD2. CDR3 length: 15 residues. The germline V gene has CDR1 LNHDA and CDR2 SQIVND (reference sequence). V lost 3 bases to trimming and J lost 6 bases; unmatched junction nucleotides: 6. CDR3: CASSIDAGGGNEQFF. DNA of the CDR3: TGTGCCAGTAGTATTGATGCGGGAGGGGGCAATGAGCAGTTCTTC.

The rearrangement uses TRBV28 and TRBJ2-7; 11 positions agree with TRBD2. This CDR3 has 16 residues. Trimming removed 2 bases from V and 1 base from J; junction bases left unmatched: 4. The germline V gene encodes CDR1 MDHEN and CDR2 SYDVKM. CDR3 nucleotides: TGTGCCAGCAGTTTAGCCCGACTAGCGGGGTCCTACGAGCAGTACTTC. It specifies CASSLARLAGSYEQYF.

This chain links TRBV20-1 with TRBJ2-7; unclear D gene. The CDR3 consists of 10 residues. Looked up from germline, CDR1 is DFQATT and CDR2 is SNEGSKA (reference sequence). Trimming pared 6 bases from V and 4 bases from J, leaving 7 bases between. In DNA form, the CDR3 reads TGCAGTGCCAGGTCTTACGAGCAGTACTTC. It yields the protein CSARSYEQYF.

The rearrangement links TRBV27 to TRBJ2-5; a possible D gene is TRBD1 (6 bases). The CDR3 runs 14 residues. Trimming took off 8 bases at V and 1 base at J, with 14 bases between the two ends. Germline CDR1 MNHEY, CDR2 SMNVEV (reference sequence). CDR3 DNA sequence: TGTGCCAGCGCCTCTTGGGGGCCCCAAGAGACCCAGTACTTC. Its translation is CASASWGPQETQYF.

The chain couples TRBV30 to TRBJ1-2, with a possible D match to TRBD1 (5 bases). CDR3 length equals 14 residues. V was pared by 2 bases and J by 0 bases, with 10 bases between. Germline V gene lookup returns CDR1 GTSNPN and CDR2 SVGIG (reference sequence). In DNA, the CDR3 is TGTGCCTGGAGTTATAAGGGGTCTAACTATGGCTACACCTTC. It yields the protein CAWSYKGSNYGYTF. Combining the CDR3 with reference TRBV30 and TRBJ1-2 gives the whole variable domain SQTIHQWPATLVQPVGSPLSLECTVEGTSNPNLYWYRQAAGRGLQLLFYSVGIGQISSEVPQNLSASRPQDRQFILSSKKLLLSDSGFYLCAWSYKGSNYGYTFGSGTRLTVV.

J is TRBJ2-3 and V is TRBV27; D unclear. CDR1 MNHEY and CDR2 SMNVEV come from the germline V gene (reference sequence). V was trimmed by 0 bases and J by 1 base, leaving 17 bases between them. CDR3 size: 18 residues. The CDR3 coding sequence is TGTGCCAGCAGTTTATCGAGTCCGGCGGAACTGGGCACAGATACGCAGTATTTT. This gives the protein CASSLSSPAELGTDTQYF.

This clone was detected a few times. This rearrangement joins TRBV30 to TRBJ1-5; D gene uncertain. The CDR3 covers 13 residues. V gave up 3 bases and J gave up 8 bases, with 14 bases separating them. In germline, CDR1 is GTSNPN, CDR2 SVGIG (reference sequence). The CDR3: CAWRSSGREPQHF. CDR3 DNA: TGTGCCTGGAGGTCCTCGGGAAGAGAGCCCCAGCATTTT.

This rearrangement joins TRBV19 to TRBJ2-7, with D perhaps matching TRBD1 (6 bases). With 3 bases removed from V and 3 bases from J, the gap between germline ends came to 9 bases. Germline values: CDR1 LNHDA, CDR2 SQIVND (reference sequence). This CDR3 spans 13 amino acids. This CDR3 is CASSMTRGYEQYF. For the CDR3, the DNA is TGTGCCAGTAGTATGACCAGGGGCTACGAGCAGTACTTC.

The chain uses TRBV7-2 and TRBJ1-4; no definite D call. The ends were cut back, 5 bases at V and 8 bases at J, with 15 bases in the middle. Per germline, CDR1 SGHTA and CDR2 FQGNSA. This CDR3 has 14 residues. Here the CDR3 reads CASSRLGFREKLFF. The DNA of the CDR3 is TGTGCCAGCAGCCGCCTCGGGTTTCGAGAAAAACTGTTTTTT.

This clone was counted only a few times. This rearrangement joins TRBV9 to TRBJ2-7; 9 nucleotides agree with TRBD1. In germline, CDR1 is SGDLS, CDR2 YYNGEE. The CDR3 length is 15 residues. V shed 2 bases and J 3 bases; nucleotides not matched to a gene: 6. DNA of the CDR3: TGTGCCAGCAGCGTTTCGGGACAGGGCATCTACGAGCAGTACTTC. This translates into CASSVSGQGIYEQYF.

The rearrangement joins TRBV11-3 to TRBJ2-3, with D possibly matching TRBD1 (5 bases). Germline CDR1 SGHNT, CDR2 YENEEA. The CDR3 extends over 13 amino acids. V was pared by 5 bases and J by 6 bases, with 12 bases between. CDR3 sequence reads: CASSPRAGDTQYF. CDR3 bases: TGTGCCAGCAGCCCCAGGGCAGGGGATACGCAGTATTTT.

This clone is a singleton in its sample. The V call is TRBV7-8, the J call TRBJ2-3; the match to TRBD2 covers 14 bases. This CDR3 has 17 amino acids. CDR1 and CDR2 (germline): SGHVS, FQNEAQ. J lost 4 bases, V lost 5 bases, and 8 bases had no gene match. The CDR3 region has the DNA TGTGCCAGCAGCCACAGACTAGCGGGGGGGGGCGCAGATACGCAGTATTTT. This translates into CASSHRLAGGGADTQYF.

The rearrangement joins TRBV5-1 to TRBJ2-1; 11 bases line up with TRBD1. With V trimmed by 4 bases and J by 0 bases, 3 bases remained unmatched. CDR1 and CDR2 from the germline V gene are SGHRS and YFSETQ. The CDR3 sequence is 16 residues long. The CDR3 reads CASSRDRGNSYNEQFF. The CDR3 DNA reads TGCGCCAGCAGCAGGGACAGGGGGAACTCCTACAATGAGCAGTTCTTC.

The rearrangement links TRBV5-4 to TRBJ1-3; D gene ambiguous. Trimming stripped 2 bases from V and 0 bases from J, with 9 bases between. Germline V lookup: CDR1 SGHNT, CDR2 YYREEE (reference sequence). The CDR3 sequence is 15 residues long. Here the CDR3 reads CASSFRGTSGNTIYF. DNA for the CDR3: TGTGCCAGCAGCTTTCGGGGTACCTCTGGAAACACCATATATTTT.

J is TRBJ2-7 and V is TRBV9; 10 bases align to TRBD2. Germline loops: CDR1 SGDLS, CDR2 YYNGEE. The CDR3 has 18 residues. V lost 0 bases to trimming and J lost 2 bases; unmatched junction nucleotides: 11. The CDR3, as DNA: TGTGCCAGCAGCGTAGGAATAGCGGGAGGAGGGGTGGCCTACGAGCAGTACTTC. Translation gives CASSVGIAGGGVAYEQYF.

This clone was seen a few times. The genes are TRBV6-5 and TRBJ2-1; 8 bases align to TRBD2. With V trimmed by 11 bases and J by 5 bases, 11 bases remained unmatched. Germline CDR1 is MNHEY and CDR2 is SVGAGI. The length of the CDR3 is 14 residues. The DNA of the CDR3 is TGTGCCTCACTTCGGGCGGGGGGCGACAATGAGCAGTTCTTC. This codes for CASLRAGGDNEQFF.

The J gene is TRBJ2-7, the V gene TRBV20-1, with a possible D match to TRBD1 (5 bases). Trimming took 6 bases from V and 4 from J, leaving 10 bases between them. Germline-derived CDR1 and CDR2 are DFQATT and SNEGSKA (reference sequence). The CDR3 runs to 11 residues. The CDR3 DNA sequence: TGCAGTGCGACAGTCAAATACGAGCAGTACTTC. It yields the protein CSATVKYEQYF.

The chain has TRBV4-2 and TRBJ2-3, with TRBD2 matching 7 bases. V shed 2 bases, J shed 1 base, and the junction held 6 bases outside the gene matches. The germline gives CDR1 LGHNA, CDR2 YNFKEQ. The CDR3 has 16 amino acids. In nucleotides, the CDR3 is TGTGCCAGCAGCCAATGGGCGGGAGTAGGCACAGATACGCAGTATTTT. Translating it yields CASSQWAGVGTDTQYF.

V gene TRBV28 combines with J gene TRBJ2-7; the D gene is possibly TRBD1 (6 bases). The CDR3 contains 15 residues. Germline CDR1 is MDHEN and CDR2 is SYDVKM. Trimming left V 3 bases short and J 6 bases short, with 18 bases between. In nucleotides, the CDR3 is TGTGCCAGCAGTTTGTGGACAGACGGAGGCCTCGAGCAGTACTTC. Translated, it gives CASSLWTDGGLEQYF.

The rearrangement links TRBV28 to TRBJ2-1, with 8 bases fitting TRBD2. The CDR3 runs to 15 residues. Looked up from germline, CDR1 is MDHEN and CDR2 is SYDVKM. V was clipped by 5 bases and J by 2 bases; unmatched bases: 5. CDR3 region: CASSPVAGPYNEQFF. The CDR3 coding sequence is TGTGCCAGCAGTCCCGTAGCGGGACCCTACAATGAGCAGTTCTTC.

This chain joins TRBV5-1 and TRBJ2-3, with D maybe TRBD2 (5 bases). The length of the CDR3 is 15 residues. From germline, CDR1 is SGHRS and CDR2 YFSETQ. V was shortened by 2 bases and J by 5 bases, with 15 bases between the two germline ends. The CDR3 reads CASSLSSEVGDTQYF. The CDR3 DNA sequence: TGCGCCAGCAGCTTAAGTTCGGAGGTCGGAGATACGCAGTATTTT.

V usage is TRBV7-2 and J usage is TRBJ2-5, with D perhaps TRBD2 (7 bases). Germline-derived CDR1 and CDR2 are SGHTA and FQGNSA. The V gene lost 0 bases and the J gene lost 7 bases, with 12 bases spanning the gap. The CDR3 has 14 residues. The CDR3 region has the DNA TGTGCCAGCAGCTTAGCGGGAGGGGGGGGGACCCAGTACTTC. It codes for CASSLAGGGGTQYF.

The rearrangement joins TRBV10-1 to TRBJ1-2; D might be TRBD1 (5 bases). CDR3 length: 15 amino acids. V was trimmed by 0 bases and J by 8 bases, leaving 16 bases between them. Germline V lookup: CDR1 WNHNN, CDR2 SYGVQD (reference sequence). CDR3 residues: CASSESSGGVGGYTF. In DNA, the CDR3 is TGCGCCAGCAGTGAGTCCTCCGGGGGAGTAGGAGGCTACACCTTC.

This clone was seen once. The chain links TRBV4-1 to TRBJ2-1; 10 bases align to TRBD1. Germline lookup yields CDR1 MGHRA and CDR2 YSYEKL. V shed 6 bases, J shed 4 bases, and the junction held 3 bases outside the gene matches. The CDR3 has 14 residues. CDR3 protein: CASRAGQGYNEQFF. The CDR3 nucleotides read TGCGCCAGCAGGGCGGGACAGGGGTACAATGAGCAGTTCTTC.